This T cell receptor beta chain was observed in a study of blood T cells in healthy people across ages. Peripheral blood from each donor was collected in a volume of about 9.9 milliliters. Through a sample-barcoded 5' primer and a J-beta primer mix, a second PCR was run for roughly 7 to 12 cycles. TCRdb fed the 5' RACE reads into MiXCR, producing one record per CDR3 protein. The table includes more than 650,000 distinct CDR3 sequences, 20% to 30% detected once. The same sample was also used in a study of T cells of mothers and their children.

This receptor was taken from a boy aged 5-17 years in good health. Sample: blood.

CDR3 sequence: CASITGSLNQPQHF. In nucleotides, the CDR3 is TGTGCCAGCATTACAGGGTCTCTCAATCAGCCCCAGCATTTT. This rearrangement joins TRBV6-1 to TRBJ1-5; D possibly corresponds to TRBD1 (6 bases). Germline assignment: CDR1 MNHNS and CDR2 SASEGT. The CDR3 has 14 amino acids. The V end was cut by 7 bases, the J end by 3 bases, with 13 bases between.